One and the same sample provided the 17 T cell receptor beta chains below, sequenced in a study of T cell changes during pregnancy in multiple sclerosis. Measured with immunoSEQ multiplex PCR; TCRdb has only the in-frame clones, and not every one. The sample shows around 95,000 clones, around 93% of them seen only once. Sequenced here: peripheral blood, sampled after pregnancy. All receptors come from a female donor with multiple sclerosis, enrolled in a pregnancy study.

This clone was picked up one time. The J gene is TRBJ2-7, the V gene TRBV4-3, with D tentatively TRBD1 (5 bases). Between the trimmed V and J ends, which lost 1 base and 0 bases, there was a span of 10 bases. The germline CDR1 and CDR2 sequences are LGHNA and YSLEER. The CDR3 runs to 15 residues. The CDR3 protein is CASSQGGRDSYEQYF. The CDR3 nucleotides read TGCGCCAGCAGCCAAGGGGGCAGGGACTCCTACGAGCAGTACTTC.

CDR3 in DNA: TGTGCCAGCAGCCCAGGGACCGGACAGGGGGAGCAGTACTTC. This gives the protein CASSPGTGQGEQYF. The rearrangement uses TRBV7-3 and TRBJ2-7; 9 nucleotides match TRBD1. J lost 7 bases, V lost 5 bases, and 9 bases had no gene match. Germline values: CDR1 SGHTA, CDR2 FQGTGA. The CDR3 runs 14 residues.

The chain couples TRBV7-9 to TRBJ2-4, with 7 bases that match TRBD1. The CDR3 is made up of 12 amino acids. Trimming took 6 bases from V and 4 from J; bases not matched to a gene: 0. CDR1 and CDR2 (germline): SEHNR, FQNEAQ (reference sequence). CDR3: CASRDRKNIQYF. The CDR3 nucleotides read TGTGCCAGCAGGGACAGGAAAAACATTCAGTACTTC.

This clone was counted only a few times. This rearrangement joins TRBV7-9 to TRBJ1-4; a possible D gene is TRBD1 (6 bases). The CDR3 is 18 amino acids. V lost 5 bases, J lost 0 bases, and 19 bases lay in between. From germline, CDR1 is SEHNR and CDR2 FQNEAQ (reference sequence). The CDR3: CASSAGRGGLSTNEKLFF. CDR3 nucleotides: TGTGCCAGCAGCGCCGGGAGGGGGGGGCTTTCAACTAATGAAAAACTGTTTTTT.

V gene TRBV7-9 combines with J gene TRBJ1-5; tentatively, D is TRBD1 (6 bases). V lost 5 bases and J 7 bases, leaving 18 bases between the germline ends. The germline V gene encodes CDR1 SEHNR and CDR2 FQNEAQ (reference sequence). The CDR3 is 15 amino acids. CDR3 in amino acids: CASSARGAGNQPQHF. In nucleotides, the CDR3 is TGTGCCAGCAGCGCGCGGGGGGCAGGGAACCAGCCCCAGCATTTT.

The chain employs TRBV6-1 and TRBJ2-5, with 14 bases lining up with TRBD2. Per the germline V gene, CDR1 is MNHNS and CDR2 is SASEGT. This CDR3 comprises 17 residues. The J segment lost 3 bases and the V segment lost 2 bases, leaving 5 bases of the junction unmatched. The CDR3: CASSEFRGLAGEETQYF. CDR3 nucleotide sequence: TGTGCCAGCAGTGAATTTAGGGGACTAGCGGGAGAAGAGACCCAGTACTTC.

The chain's CDR3 is CASSPGQRNQPQHF. CDR3 in DNA: TGTGCCAGCAGCCCGGGACAGCGAAATCAGCCCCAGCATTTT. This chain connects TRBV2 to TRBJ1-5; 7 bases match TRBD1. The CDR3 is made up of 14 amino acids. V lost 6 bases and J lost 4; bases outside the gene matches: 6. CDR1 is SNHLY and CDR2 is FYNNEI in the germline V gene.

The chain links TRBV2 to TRBJ2-7; TRBD2 is a possible D gene (6 bases). CDR3 length: 12 residues. V dropped 11 bases and J dropped 1 base, with 12 bases sitting between them. CDR1 is SNHLY and CDR2 is FYNNEI in the germline V gene. The CDR3 is CAAGTDSYEQYF. The CDR3 DNA reads as TGTGCCGCCGGGACTGATTCCTACGAGCAGTACTTC.

The rearrangement uses TRBV11-3 and TRBJ1-2; the D is unclear. CDR3 size: 13 residues. Germline CDR1 reads SGHNT; CDR2 reads YENEEA. V lost 2 bases and J 2 bases, leaving 6 bases between the germline ends. The CDR3 coding sequence is TGTGCCAGCAGCTTATTACAAAACTATGGCTACACCTTC. Translated: CASSLLQNYGYTF.

DNA of the CDR3: TGTGCCAGCAGCCTAGGGGGGAGGGCTGGGTCCTACGAGCAGTACTTC. Residues: CASSLGGRAGSYEQYF. This chain links TRBV7-2 with TRBJ2-7, with D maybe TRBD2 (7 bases). Trimming removed 5 bases at V and 1 base at J, with 18 bases between. The CDR3 loop spans 16 amino acids. CDR1 and CDR2 (germline): SGHTA, FQGNSA.

V is TRBV6-1 and J is TRBJ2-7; TRBD2 is a possible D gene (6 bases). This CDR3 has 13 amino acids. Trimming removed 5 bases at V and 7 bases at J, with 15 bases between. Looked up from germline, CDR1 is MNHNS and CDR2 is SASEGT. The CDR3 sequence is CASSRDFLGEQYF. As DNA, the CDR3 is TGTGCCAGCAGTAGGGACTTTCTGGGGGAGCAGTACTTC.

The chain uses TRBV19 and TRBJ1-2; D possibly corresponds to TRBD1 (6 bases). V shed 4 bases and J shed 7 bases, with 13 bases lying between them. Germline V gene data show CDR1 as LNHDA and CDR2 as SQIVND (reference sequence). This CDR3 comprises 13 residues. CDR3 residues: CASSRQASSGYTF. CDR3 sequence (DNA): TGTGCCAGTAGTAGACAGGCCTCCTCTGGCTACACCTTC.

The genes are TRBV25-1 and TRBJ1-3; weak D call: TRBD1 (6 bases). Trimming removed 1 base at V and 5 bases at J, with 9 bases between. Per germline, CDR1 MGHDK and CDR2 SYGVNS. This CDR3 spans 14 amino acids. The chain's CDR3 is CASSESGERNTIYF. The CDR3 DNA sequence: TGTGCCAGCAGTGAATCAGGGGAGAGAAACACCATATATTTT.

The chain recombines TRBV11-1 with TRBJ1-2; no clear D gene. Trimming pared 6 bases from V and 4 bases from J, leaving 15 bases between. The germline gives CDR1 SGHAT, CDR2 FQDESV (reference sequence). The CDR3 loop spans 14 amino acids. The CDR3: CASSSTRESYGYTF. In DNA form, the CDR3 reads TGTGCCAGCAGTTCGACTCGGGAGTCCTATGGCTACACCTTC.

As DNA, the CDR3 is TGTGCCAGCAGCTCACGATCGGGACAGGGGTCCGGGGAGCTGTTTTTT. This translates into CASSSRSGQGSGELFF. The rearrangement joins TRBV11-3 to TRBJ2-2, with 10 bases that match TRBD1. The germline V gene has CDR1 SGHNT and CDR2 YENEEA. This CDR3 has 16 residues. V shed 4 bases, J shed 6 bases, and the junction held 8 bases outside the gene matches.

The chain carries TRBV6-4 and TRBJ2-1; 10 nucleotides line up with TRBD2. V was pared by 3 bases and J by 6 bases, with 8 bases of the junction left unmatched. CDR1 and CDR2 from the germline V gene are MRHNA and SNTAGT. The length of the CDR3 is 16 residues. The CDR3 region has the DNA TGTGCCAGCAGTGATACCGGGACTAGCGCATCCAATGAGCAGTTCTTC. Amino acids: CASSDTGTSASNEQFF.

The gene calls are TRBV30 and TRBJ2-1; 8 bases line up with TRBD1. V shed 1 base, J shed 8 bases, and the junction held 4 bases outside the gene matches. CDR1 is GTSNPN and CDR2 is SVGIG in the germline V gene (reference sequence). The CDR3 runs to 13 residues. In nucleotides, the CDR3 is TGTGCCTGGAGTGCAGGACAGGGACATGAGCAGTTCTTC. This encodes CAWSAGQGHEQFF.